This is a list of T cell receptor beta chains from one sample in a study of cytomegalovirus exposure and HLA in healthy donors. Only in-frame clones appear in the TCRdb table, and some are missing; sequencing was by immunoSEQ multiplex PCR. Counted here are about 130,000 clones, around three quarters occurring once; the ten biggest clones make up roughly 1.9%. Source material: PBMCs. The receptors here all came from a woman aged 50 to 65 in good health and CMV-seronegative. Both conserved end residues are part of each CDR3. D genes are given only for firm matches. Clone size, where shown, is once, few, many, or a class for clones that have expanded.

V	size	J	length	D	DNA	CDR3
TRBV4-2	NA	TRBJ2-7	16	TRBD2	TGTGCCAGCAGCCAAGGTTACGGGGAGGGGCCTCACGAGCAGTACTTC	CASSQGYGEGPHEQYF
TRBV4-3	few	TRBJ1-5	17	TRBD1	TGCGCCAGCAGCCACCTTGACAGGGAACGTAGCAATCAGCCCCAGCATTTT	CASSHLDRERSNQPQHF
TRBV28	NA	TRBJ2-7	16	TRBD1	TGTGCCAGCAGGGGGACAGGGACTTTTAGCTCCTACGAGCAGTACTTC	CASRGTGTFSSYEQYF
TRBV7-2	NA	TRBJ2-3	17	NA	TGTGCCAGCAGCTTACAAGACGGGAGTCTTTCGACAGATACGCAGTATTTT	CASSLQDGSLSTDTQYF
TRBV29-1	NA	TRBJ2-1	13	TRBD2	TGCAGCGCCATCCCTCTGCGGGGGAATGAGCAGTTCTTC	CSAIPLRGNEQFF
TRBV5-1	NA	TRBJ2-5	17	TRBD2	TGCGCCAGCAGCCTAAGGACTAGCGGGAGGGCCTCAGAGACCCAGTACTTC	CASSLRTSGRASETQYF
TRBV27	NA	TRBJ1-5	14	NA	TGTGCCAGCAGTTTACAGGGGATCAATCAGCCCCAGCATTTT	CASSLQGINQPQHF
TRBV5-4	NA	TRBJ1-2	14	TRBD1	TGTGCCAGCAGGATCGACAGGGAGCGTGGGGGCTACACCTTC	CASRIDRERGGYTF
TRBV2	NA	TRBJ2-6	18	TRBD1	TGTGCCAGCAGCCGGGACAGAGAGACAAGCTCTGGGGCCAACGTCCTGACTTTC	CASSRDRETSSGANVLTF
TRBV30	once	TRBJ1-2	13	NA	TGTGCCTGGAGGAGGCAGCCTGGCAGTGGCTACACCTTC	CAWRRQPGSGYTF
TRBV6-5	NA	TRBJ1-1	16	NA	TGTGCCAGCAGTTACTCCCCACCAGGGGATCCCCCAGAAGCTTTCTTT	CASSYSPPGDPPEAFF
TRBV19	NA	TRBJ2-5	13	TRBD1	TGTGCCAGTAGTCGGGACAGCCAAGAGACCCAGTACTTC	CASSRDSQETQYF
TRBV15	NA	TRBJ2-1	16	NA	TGTGCCACCAGCAGAGATCGACAGATTATTTACAATGAGCAGTTCTTC	CATSRDRQIIYNEQFF
TRBV7-3	NA	TRBJ2-7	17	TRBD2	TGTGCCAGCAGCTTAAAAGGAGGGACTAGCGGGTTCTTCGAGCAGTACTTC	CASSLKGGTSGFFEQYF
TRBV7-2	once	TRBJ2-1	17	TRBD1	TGTGCCAGCAGCTTAATGGGTGGGTCTAGGGGGCAGGGTGAGCAGTTCTTC	CASSLMGGSRGQGEQFF
TRBV27	NA	TRBJ2-7	13	TRBD1	TGTGCCAGCAGTATACAGGGGGCTTACGAGCAGTACTTC	CASSIQGAYEQYF
TRBV6-5	NA	TRBJ2-7	14	TRBD1	TGTGCCAGCAGTACCACAGGGGCCCCTCTCGAGCAGTACTTC	CASSTTGAPLEQYF
TRBV4-2	NA	TRBJ2-7	12	NA	TGTGCCAGCAGCCGAGGGTCCGGCGAGCAGTACTTC	CASSRGSGEQYF
TRBV7-6	NA	TRBJ2-1	13	NA	TGTGCCAGCAGCTTATCCCCCAGCAATGAGCAGTTCTTC	CASSLSPSNEQFF
TRBV19	NA	TRBJ2-3	17	NA	TGTGCCAGTAGTATAGCGACCCGCGGTCGGAGCACAGATACGCAGTATTTT	CASSIATRGRSTDTQYF
TRBV9	NA	TRBJ2-3	16	TRBD1	TGTGCCAGCAGCGTAGATACGGCAGGGGGAGTAGATACGCAGTATTTT	CASSVDTAGGVDTQYF
TRBV25-1	NA	TRBJ2-5	15	TRBD1	TGTGCCAGCAGTGAGCAGGGGGTCGGACAAGAGACCCAGTACTTC	CASSEQGVGQETQYF
TRBV4-2	few	TRBJ2-3	16	TRBD2	TGTGCCAGCAGCCCTCTAGCGGGAAGGGCCACAGATACGCAGTATTTT	CASSPLAGRATDTQYF
TRBV5-4	NA	TRBJ2-5	16	NA	TGTGCCAGCAGCTTGGGGAGGGCAAATGGAATGGAGACCCAGTACTTC	CASSLGRANGMETQYF
TRBV9	NA	TRBJ2-2	17	NA	TGTGCCAGCAGCGTCCGGGACACCGATTCGAACACCGGGGAGCTGTTTTTT	CASSVRDTDSNTGELFF
TRBV5-8	NA	TRBJ1-2	14	NA	TGTGCCAGCAGGCCCCCGGGGGGCAACTATGGCTACACCTTC	CASRPPGGNYGYTF
TRBV6-1	NA	TRBJ2-7	13	TRBD2	TGTGCCAGCATCGATAGGGTAGCGGGAGAGGGTTACTTC	CASIDRVAGEGYF
TRBV19	NA	TRBJ2-1	13	NA	TGTGCCAGTAGTATAGTAGCCTACAATGAGCAGTTCTTC	CASSIVAYNEQFF
TRBV5-1	NA	TRBJ2-1	16	TRBD1	TGCGCCAGCGGGAGGGGTGGAGGGACAGGGATTTATGAGCAGTTCTTC	CASGRGGGTGIYEQFF
TRBV5-4	NA	TRBJ1-4	15	TRBD1	TGTGCCAGCAGCTTGGAGGGGGCCCCTTGGGAAAAACTGTTTTTT	CASSLEGAPWEKLFF
TRBV5-1	once	TRBJ2-3	17	TRBD2	TGCGCCAGCAGCTTGGGTAGCGGGAGGGCCGGCACAGATACGCAGTATTTT	CASSLGSGRAGTDTQYF
TRBV27	NA	TRBJ2-7	13	TRBD2	TGTGCCAGCAGCAGGACTAGGGTAGACGAGCAGTACTTC	CASSRTRVDEQYF